The 26 T cell receptor beta chains below were found in one sample sequenced in a study of identical twins. Each CDR3 protein gets one entry after TCRdb re-called the 5' RACE reads with MiXCR. The table shows 300,000 to 400,000 distinct CDR3 sequences, with 10% to 15% occurring only once. These data were also reused for a study on yellow fever vaccine responses in identical twins.

Sequenced input: CD8+ T cells sorted from blood. These receptor sequences come from a woman aged 18 to 35 in good health.

The chain couples TRBV5-4 to TRBJ2-1; the D gene is possibly TRBD1 (5 bases). Between the trimmed V and J ends, which lost 9 bases and 5 bases, there was a span of 15 bases. Germline values: CDR1 SGHNT, CDR2 YYREEE (reference sequence). The CDR3 is 13 amino acids. For the CDR3, the DNA is TGTGCCATGAGCTTAGGGGCTAACAATGAGCAGTTCTTC. The encoded protein is CAMSLGANNEQFF.

This clonotype came up a few times. This sequence joins TRBV29-1 and TRBJ2-1; 12 bases line up with TRBD2. Trimming cost V 1 base and J 5 bases; bases outside gene matches: 0. Looked up from germline, CDR1 is SQVTM and CDR2 is ANQGSEA. The CDR3 runs 14 residues. The CDR3 nucleotides are TGCAGCGTTGAAGGACTAGCGGGAGACAATGAGCAGTTCTTC. This sequence encodes CSVEGLAGDNEQFF.

This clonotype occurred a few times. V is TRBV7-9 and J is TRBJ2-7, with TRBD2 as a possible D gene (6 bases). Trimming took off 7 bases at V and 1 base at J, with 8 bases between the two ends. Germline values: CDR1 SEHNR, CDR2 FQNEAQ (reference sequence). There are 12 residues in the CDR3. In DNA, the CDR3 is TGTGCCAGCACGGGGGATTCCTACGAGCAGTACGTC. Its translation: CASTGDSYEQYV.

This clonotype was observed at least ten times. The chain joins TRBV3-1 to TRBJ1-4; TRBD1 might be the D (6 bases). V lost 5 bases to trimming and J lost 0 bases, with 16 bases between them. The CDR3 is made up of 17 amino acids. The V gene's germline CDR1 is LGHDT and CDR2 YNNKEL (reference sequence). CDR3 nucleotides: TGTGCCAGCAGCTCGACCAGGACAGTCGCAACTAATGAAAAACTGTTTTTT. Translating gives CASSSTRTVATNEKLFF. Supplemented by reference TRBV3-1 and TRBJ1-4, the full variable domain reads DTAVSQTPKYLVTQMGNDKSIKCEQNLGHDTMYWYKQDSKKFLKIMFSYNNKELIINETVPNRFSPKSPDKAHLNLHINSLELGDSAVYFCASSSTRTVATNEKLFFGSGTQLSVL.

This clonotype has a handful of counts. The rearrangement uses TRBV11-2 and TRBJ2-1; the match to TRBD1 covers 9 bases. CDR3 size: 16 residues. V trimming: 5 bases; J trimming: 5 bases; junction bases outside the gene matches: 10. Germline CDR1 reads SGHAT; CDR2 reads FQNNGV. The CDR3 bases are TGTGCCAGCAGCGCCCGACAGGGGGAGGGGGACAATGAGCAGTTCTTC. Encoded protein: CASSARQGEGDNEQFF. Full variable domain (rest looked up from reference TRBV11-2 and TRBJ2-1): EAGVAQSPRYKIIEKRQSVAFWCNPISGHATLYWYQQILGQGPKLLIQFQNNGVVDDSQLPKDRFSAERLKGVDSTLKIQPAKLEDSAVYLCASSARQGEGDNEQFFGPGTRLTVL.

The chain links TRBV11-3 to TRBJ2-3; D is possibly TRBD2 (5 bases). From germline, CDR1 is SGHNT and CDR2 YENEEA. The CDR3 contains 14 residues. V was cut by 5 bases and J by 3 bases, with 12 bases left in between. DNA for the CDR3: TGTGCCAGCAGCCCCCGGGCGGGTACAGATACGCAGTATTTT. Translating it yields CASSPRAGTDTQYF.

The DNA for the CDR3 is TGCGCCAGCAGCCAAGAGGTGATGGGAGGGGTCAATTCACCCCTCCACTTT. It yields the protein CASSQEVMGGVNSPLHF. This chain connects TRBV4-1 to TRBJ1-6, with D perhaps matching TRBD1 (5 bases). Germline loops: CDR1 MGHRA, CDR2 YSYEKL. This CDR3 has 17 amino acids. Trimming removed 0 bases at V and 7 bases at J, with 16 bases between.

This clonotype was found a few times. The rearrangement links TRBV6-6 to TRBJ1-5, with no clear D. CDR1 MNHNY and CDR2 SVGAGI come from the germline V gene (reference sequence). Trimming stripped 9 bases from V and 0 bases from J, with 6 bases between. CDR3 length: 12 residues. In DNA, the CDR3 is TGTGCCAGTTGGGGTAGCAATCAGCCCCAGCATTTT. This sequence encodes CASWGSNQPQHF.

At least ten counts were recorded for this clonotype. V is TRBV4-1 and J is TRBJ2-7, with D maybe TRBD2 (6 bases). Germline V gives CDR1 MGHRA, CDR2 YSYEKL. With 1 base removed from V and 4 bases from J, the gap between germline ends came to 14 bases. There are 15 residues in the CDR3. The CDR3 DNA reads as TGCGCCAGCAGCCAAGTTGAGGCTGGGGGGTACGAGCAGTACGTC. This codes for CASSQVEAGGYEQYV.

This clonotype was seen more than once but under ten times. The rearrangement joins TRBV20-1 to TRBJ2-1; 10 bases map to TRBD1. The CDR3 has 14 amino acids. The J segment lost 5 bases and the V segment lost 5 bases, leaving 6 bases of the junction unmatched. CDR1 and CDR2 from the germline V gene are DFQATT and SNEGSKA (reference sequence). The CDR3 reads CSAFDRGQHNEQFF. For the CDR3, the DNA is TGCAGTGCTTTCGACAGGGGGCAACACAATGAGCAGTTCTTC.

This clonotype occurred many times. The genes are TRBV5-5 and TRBJ2-2; 7 bases map to TRBD2. The length of the CDR3 is 15 residues. With V trimmed by 6 bases and J by 1 base, 6 bases remained unmatched. Germline values: CDR1 SGHKS, CDR2 YYEKEE (reference sequence). The CDR3 loop reads CASTSGGGNTGELFF. The CDR3 coding sequence is TGTGCCAGCACCTCAGGCGGGGGGAACACCGGGGAGCTGTTTTTT. The full variable domain, rest sourced from reference TRBV5-5 and TRBJ2-2, is DAGVTQSPTHLIKTRGQQVTLRCSPISGHKSVSWYQQVLGQGPQFIFQYYEKEERGRGNFPDRFSARQFPNYSSELNVNALLLGDSALYLCASTSGGGNTGELFFGEGSRLTVL.

This clonotype was seen only a few times. The rearrangement uses TRBV7-6 and TRBJ2-5; D remains unclear. Germline V gene data show CDR1 as SGHVS and CDR2 as FNYEAQ. The CDR3 consists of 13 residues. Trimming pared 2 bases from V and 4 bases from J, leaving 8 bases between. The CDR3 spells CASSLTAGETQYF. CDR3 in DNA: TGTGCCAGCAGCTTAACTGCTGGAGAGACCCAGTACTTC. The complete variable domain, with remaining parts taken from reference TRBV7-6 and TRBJ2-5, reads GAGVSQSPRYKVTKRGQDVALRCDPISGHVSLYWYRQALGQGPEFLTYFNYEAQQDKSGLPNDRFSAERPEGSISTLTIQRTEQRDSAMYRCASSLTAGETQYFGPGTRLLVL.

This clonotype was picked up many times. This rearrangement joins TRBV4-1 to TRBJ2-2; D perhaps matches TRBD1 (5 bases). Trimming removed 4 bases from V and 3 bases from J, with 12 bases in between. The CDR3 extends over 15 amino acids. Germline V CDR1 and CDR2: MGHRA, YSYEKL. CDR3 loop: CASSLGRWDTGELFF. CDR3 nucleotides: TGCGCCAGCAGCCTGGGGCGGTGGGACACCGGGGAGCTGTTTTTT.

The chain links TRBV12-3 or TRBV12-4 to TRBJ2-5; no definite D call. V gave up 5 bases and J gave up 7 bases, with 11 bases separating them. This CDR3 is 12 amino acids long. The CDR3 region is CASSPDRRTQYF. CDR3 in DNA: TGTGCCAGCAGTCCGGATCGACGGACCCAGTACTTC.

A remark on this clonotype: Germline is not matched at one junction end, which may reflect a read error. The V call is TRBV2, the J call TRBJ2-4; 9 bases agree with TRBD1. The CDR3 has 11 amino acids. Germline V gene data show CDR1 as SNHLY and CDR2 as FYNNEI. The CDR3 coding sequence is TGTGCCAGCAGCGCAGGGACAGGGTTGAACTTC. Its protein is CASSAGTGLNF.

The J gene is TRBJ2-7, the V gene TRBV2, with D tentatively TRBD1 or TRBD2 (6 bases each). Germline assignment: CDR1 SNHLY and CDR2 FYNNEI. V was trimmed by 6 bases and J by 2 bases, leaving 11 bases between them. CDR3 length: 13 residues. In nucleotides, the CDR3 is TGTGCCAGCAGAGAAAGGGGGGCCTACGAGCAGTACTTC. This encodes CASRERGAYEQYF.

The chain carries TRBV6-1 and TRBJ2-3, with 7 bases fitting TRBD1. V lost 6 bases and J lost 13; bases outside the gene matches: 13. Germline assignment: CDR1 MNHNS and CDR2 SASEGT. The CDR3 sequence is 13 residues long. In DNA, the CDR3 is TGTGCCAGCAGGGGGTCGGGGACAGAGCCCAAGTATTTT. This codes for CASRGSGTEPKYF.

This clonotype was seen many times. J is TRBJ1-5 and V is TRBV15; 8 nucleotides align to TRBD1. J lost 7 bases, V lost 5 bases, and 10 bases had no gene match. This CDR3 has 15 residues. CDR1 and CDR2 (germline): LNHNV, YYDKDF (reference sequence). In DNA form, the CDR3 reads TGTGCCACCAGCCCCACCGACAGGGGCCCCCAGCCCCAGCATTTT. Protein: CATSPTDRGPQPQHF.

The chain recombines TRBV20-1 with TRBJ2-1, with TRBD2 matching 8 bases. The CDR3 sequence is 15 residues long. V lost 1 base, J lost 0 bases, and 2 bases stayed unmatched. From germline, CDR1 is DFQATT and CDR2 SNEGSKA (reference sequence). In DNA, the CDR3 is TGCAGTGCTAGAGCCAGCGGGAGCTCCTACAATGAGCAGTTCTTC. Translation: CSARASGSSYNEQFF.

The gene calls are TRBV20-1 and TRBJ2-3; tentative D call: TRBD2 (6 bases). Germline V lookup: CDR1 DFQATT, CDR2 SNEGSKA (reference sequence). V was cut by 0 bases and J by 1 base, with 11 bases left in between. This CDR3 comprises 15 residues. This CDR3 is CSARDQERGTDTQYF. The CDR3 DNA reads TGCAGTGCTAGAGATCAGGAGCGGGGCACAGATACGCAGTATTTT.

The chain recombines TRBV7-2 with TRBJ1-5, with no clear D. The CDR3 covers 13 residues. V was cut by 5 bases and J by 0 bases, with 5 bases left in between. Germline V lookup: CDR1 SGHTA, CDR2 FQGNSA. CDR3 bases: TGTGCCAGCAGCATTAATAGCAATCAGCCCCAGCATTTT. Protein product: CASSINSNQPQHF.

The rearrangement links TRBV27 to TRBJ2-1, with unresolved D. V lost 3 bases and J lost 1, with 7 bases in between. This CDR3 is 14 amino acids long. The germline CDR1 and CDR2 sequences are MNHEY and SMNVEV (reference sequence). The CDR3 sequence is CASSFWGSYNEQFF. CDR3 nucleotide sequence: TGTGCCAGCAGTTTTTGGGGATCCTACAATGAGCAGTTCTTC.

The chain is built from TRBV27 and TRBJ2-5; TRBD1 aligns across 7 bases. The germline CDR1 and CDR2 sequences are MNHEY and SMNVEV (reference sequence). The junction had 9 bases not matched to a gene; V was cut back by 7 bases and J by 4 bases. The CDR3 extends over 14 amino acids. CDR3: CASKVRGQGETQYF. The CDR3 DNA reads as TGTGCCAGCAAAGTAAGGGGGCAGGGAGAGACCCAGTACTTC.

This clonotype occurred many times. This chain connects TRBV20-1 to TRBJ2-3, with unresolved D. Germline V gene data show CDR1 as DFQATT and CDR2 as SNEGSKA (reference sequence). The length of the CDR3 is 15 residues. Trimming stripped 1 base from V and 1 base from J, with 12 bases between. The DNA of the CDR3 is TGCAGTGCTAGAGGGACGTGGGCTGGCACAGATACGCAGTATTTT. Translation: CSARGTWAGTDTQYF.

The chain uses TRBV6-4 and TRBJ2-1, with 8 bases identical to TRBD2. Trimming cost V 3 bases and J 4 bases; bases outside gene matches: 2. From germline, CDR1 is MRHNA and CDR2 SNTAGT. The CDR3 covers 14 residues. The CDR3 coding sequence is TGTGCCAGCAGTGAACTAGCGGATTACAATGAGCAGTTCTTC. It yields the protein CASSELADYNEQFF.

The sample holds a few counts of this clonotype. V usage is TRBV27 and J usage is TRBJ2-3; no firm D call. The CDR3 sequence is 11 residues long. The germline CDR1 and CDR2 sequences are MNHEY and SMNVEV (reference sequence). The V gene lost 1 base and the J gene lost 6 bases, with 2 bases spanning the gap. The CDR3 coding sequence is TGTGCCAGCAGTTTATACGATACGCAGTATTTT. Its protein product is CASSLYDTQYF.